These T cell receptor beta chains were read from a single sample in a study of cytomegalovirus exposure and HLA in healthy donors. Using immunoSEQ multiplex PCR, the repertoire was profiled, and TCRdb retains in-frame clones only, with some absent. This table has 95,000 to 130,000 clones, 55% to 75% appearing once. The sequencing sample was made of PBMCs. The receptor set was obtained from a woman in her 40s in good health and CMV-seropositive. Each CDR3 is given with its conserved first and last residue. A D gene is named only where the DNA matches it firmly. Size tells how often a clone was seen (once, few, many) or the class of an expanded clone, and some rows leave it out.

J: TRBJ2-1
size: -
D: TRBD2
V: TRBV11-3
DNA: TGTGCCAGCAGCTTAGGGCTCGGAGCGGGAGGCCACAATGAGCAGTTCTTC
CDR3: CASSLGLGAGGHNEQFF

J: TRBJ2-7
size: few
D: TRBD1
V: TRBV4-2
DNA: TGTGCCAGCAGCCACTTAACCAGGGGGACACTGAGCTCCTACGAGCAGTACTTC
CDR3: CASSHLTRGTLSSYEQYF

J: TRBJ1-1
size: few
D: -
V: TRBV5-4
DNA: TGTGCCAGCAGCAAACGGGAGTCCCGGGGCACTGAAGCTTTCTTT
CDR3: CASSKRESRGTEAFF

J: TRBJ2-3
size: -
D: -
V: TRBV19
DNA: TGTGCCAGTAGTCCCCGATTCCAGGGAGATACGCAGTATTTT
CDR3: CASSPRFQGDTQYF

J: TRBJ2-3
size: few
D: TRBD2
V: TRBV4-3
DNA: TGCGCCAGCAGCCCAGGACTAGCGGGAGAGGTGCAGTATTTT
CDR3: CASSPGLAGEVQYF

J: TRBJ1-1
size: few
D: TRBD1
V: TRBV7-9
DNA: TGTGCCAGCAGCCCCCGGACAGGGAATTTCGCTTTCTTT
CDR3: CASSPRTGNFAFF

J: TRBJ2-7
size: few
D: -
V: TRBV14
DNA: TGTGCCAGCAGCCCCCGTTATTCCGGGGAGCAGTACTTC
CDR3: CASSPRYSGEQYF

J: TRBJ2-5
size: -
D: TRBD1
V: TRBV6-5
DNA: TGTGCCAGCAGTTCCTTGACAGGGGGACAAGAGACCCAGTACTTC
CDR3: CASSSLTGGQETQYF

J: TRBJ1-1
size: -
D: -
V: TRBV4-2
DNA: TGTGCCAGCAGCCAACCGGGACAGAACACTGAAGCTTTCTTT
CDR3: CASSQPGQNTEAFF

J: TRBJ2-3
size: -
D: TRBD2
V: TRBV5-1
DNA: TGCGCCAGCAGCTTACTCAGCGGGAGGGGCACAGATACGCAGTATTTT
CDR3: CASSLLSGRGTDTQYF

J: TRBJ2-1
size: once
D: -
V: TRBV29-1
DNA: TGCAGCGTTAGGAGGTCTAGACTTTACAATGAGCAGTTCTTC
CDR3: CSVRRSRLYNEQFF

J: TRBJ2-7
size: -
D: TRBD2
V: TRBV28
DNA: TGTGCCAGCGCCAATAGGGGAGGGACTTCCTACGAGCAGTACTTC
CDR3: CASANRGGTSYEQYF

J: TRBJ2-7
size: -
D: -
V: TRBV28
DNA: TGTGCCAGCAGTCCCTCGAGGGTTCCCTACGAGCAGTACTTC
CDR3: CASSPSRVPYEQYF

J: TRBJ2-7
size: few
D: TRBD2
V: TRBV29-1
DNA: TGCAGCGTTGAAGTGACTAGCGGGAGCAAAAACCCCTACGAGCAGTACTTC
CDR3: CSVEVTSGSKNPYEQYF

J: TRBJ2-4
size: -
D: -
V: TRBV6-1
DNA: TGTGCCAGCAGTGATCCCGGCAGGGTTGAAGACATTCAGTACTTC
CDR3: CASSDPGRVEDIQYF

J: TRBJ1-1
size: -
D: TRBD1
V: TRBV7-9
DNA: TGTGCCAGCAGCTTAGACGGGACAGGGGGTGAAGCTTTCTTT
CDR3: CASSLDGTGGEAFF

J: TRBJ2-7
size: few
D: TRBD2
V: TRBV13
DNA: TGTGCCAGCAGCCCGGGACTAGCGGGACTAAGCTCCTACGAGCAGTACTTC
CDR3: CASSPGLAGLSSYEQYF

J: TRBJ1-4
size: -
D: -
V: TRBV21-1
DNA: TGTGCCAGCAGCAAAGGTTCAGGGGGAAAGGAAAAACTGTTTTTT
CDR3: CASSKGSGGKEKLFF

J: TRBJ2-2
size: -
D: -
V: TRBV5-1
DNA: TGCGCCAGCAGCTTCGGACAGTGGAACACCGGGGAGCTGTTTTTT
CDR3: CASSFGQWNTGELFF

J: TRBJ2-7
size: few
D: -
V: TRBV18
DNA: TGTGCCAGCTCGGACCTGACAGGCGGGGGCGAGCAGTACTTC
CDR3: CASSDLTGGGEQYF

J: TRBJ2-5
size: -
D: TRBD2
V: TRBV5-6
DNA: TGTGCCAGCAGCTTCGTACTAGCGGGATCAGGGGAGACCCAGTACTTC
CDR3: CASSFVLAGSGETQYF

J: TRBJ1-2
size: -
D: TRBD1
V: TRBV5-4
DNA: TGTGCCAGCAGCTTTGGACGGGCAGGGGGGAGAGGAGGCTACACCTTC
CDR3: CASSFGRAGGRGGYTF

J: TRBJ2-3
size: -
D: TRBD1
V: TRBV11-3
DNA: TGTGCCAGCAGCGCGCGGAAGGGACAGGCTTCCACAGATACGCAGTATTTT
CDR3: CASSARKGQASTDTQYF

J: TRBJ2-5
size: -
D: -
V: TRBV28
DNA: TGTGCCAGCAGTAATGATCGGGAGACCCAGTACTTC
CDR3: CASSNDRETQYF

J: TRBJ2-3
size: few
D: -
V: TRBV27
DNA: TGTGCCAGCAAGCTCATAAGGGGGGGAACAGATACGCAGTATTTT
CDR3: CASKLIRGGTDTQYF

J: TRBJ2-3
size: few
D: TRBD2
V: TRBV27
DNA: TGTGCCAGCAGTTTGGGAGCGGGAGGGGGTACGCAGTATTTT
CDR3: CASSLGAGGGTQYF

J: TRBJ2-6
size: few
D: -
V: TRBV7-3
DNA: TGTGCCAGCAGCCCATTACGGCGGTCCTCTGGGGCCAACGTCCTGACTTTC
CDR3: CASSPLRRSSGANVLTF

J: TRBJ2-1
size: -
D: TRBD2
V: TRBV4-3
DNA: TGCGCCAGCAGCCCTCGACTAGCGGCCAATGAGCAGTTCTTC
CDR3: CASSPRLAANEQFF

J: TRBJ2-7
size: -
D: -
V: TRBV6-5
DNA: TGTGCCAGCAGCAACACAGCCTACGAGCAGTACTTC
CDR3: CASSNTAYEQYF

J: TRBJ2-2
size: -
D: TRBD2
V: TRBV10-3
DNA: TGTGCCACGAAGAGGCTAGCGGGCGCTAACGGGGAGCTGTTTTTT
CDR3: CATKRLAGANGELFF

J: TRBJ2-7
size: once
D: -
V: TRBV25-1
DNA: TGTGCCAGCAGTGAATATACAGCCACCACCCCCTCCTACGAGCAGTACTTC
CDR3: CASSEYTATTPSYEQYF

J: TRBJ2-2
size: few
D: TRBD2
V: TRBV7-8
DNA: TGTGCCAGCAGCTCGAGGACTAGCGGGAGGAACACCGGGGAGCTGTTTTTT
CDR3: CASSSRTSGRNTGELFF

J: TRBJ1-2
size: -
D: -
V: TRBV7-3
DNA: TGTGCCAGCACCACTCAACGGGGGGGGAATGGCTACACCTTC
CDR3: CASTTQRGGNGYTF

J: TRBJ2-5
size: -
D: -
V: TRBV27
DNA: TGTGCCAGCAGTGCCGGACAGATCCGTTGGGAGCAGTACTTC
CDR3: CASSAGQIRWEQYF

J: TRBJ1-3
size: -
D: -
V: TRBV5-6
DNA: TGTGCCAGCAGCTTGGTGATTAGCGACCCAGGAAACACCATATATTTT
CDR3: CASSLVISDPGNTIYF

J: TRBJ2-7
size: -
D: TRBD2
V: TRBV28
DNA: TGTGCCAGCAGACAGGGACTAGCGGGAGGGACTCCCTACGAGCAGTACTTC
CDR3: CASRQGLAGGTPYEQYF

J: TRBJ2-1
size: few
D: TRBD2
V: TRBV7-9
DNA: TGTGCCAGCAGCCTAGCGGGAGCTGGGGAGCAGTTCTTC
CDR3: CASSLAGAGEQFF

J: TRBJ1-1
size: few
D: -
V: TRBV10-3
DNA: TGTGCCATCAGTGGAGCCGTAGGGGTCACTGAAGCTTTCTTT
CDR3: CAISGAVGVTEAFF

J: TRBJ2-7
size: -
D: TRBD2
V: TRBV7-2
DNA: TGTGCCAGCAGCGCCGGGACTACGGGCGAGCAGTACTTC
CDR3: CASSAGTTGEQYF

J: TRBJ1-1
size: -
D: -
V: TRBV7-3
DNA: TGTGCCAGCAGCTTAACGGGAGAGTACACTGAAGCTTTCTTT
CDR3: CASSLTGEYTEAFF

J: TRBJ2-1
size: -
D: TRBD1
V: TRBV29-1
DNA: TGCAGCGTTGAAGACCGGGACAGATACAATGAGCAGTTCTTC
CDR3: CSVEDRDRYNEQFF

J: TRBJ2-1
size: -
D: TRBD2
V: TRBV10-1
DNA: TGCGCCAGCAGGGACAGGGGACTAGCGGGAAGGAATGAGCAGTTCTTC
CDR3: CASRDRGLAGRNEQFF

J: TRBJ1-1
size: -
D: -
V: TRBV25-1
DNA: TGTGCCAGCAGTGTTGCGGGTCCTGAAGCTTTCTTT
CDR3: CASSVAGPEAFF

J: TRBJ2-7
size: -
D: TRBD1
V: TRBV27
DNA: TGTGCCAGCAGTGCTACCGGGACAGGGTCCTACGAGCAGTACTTC
CDR3: CASSATGTGSYEQYF

J: TRBJ2-3
size: few
D: -
V: TRBV7-9
DNA: TGTGCCAGCAGCTTCGGACAGGAGGGAGATACGCAGTATTTT
CDR3: CASSFGQEGDTQYF

J: TRBJ2-1
size: -
D: -
V: TRBV4-3
DNA: TGCGCCAGCAGCCAGGATCCTCAGGGGAACTACAATGAGCAGTTCTTC
CDR3: CASSQDPQGNYNEQFF